What follows is one T cell receptor (beta chain) and its context. The target antigen is unknown. Each CDR3 protein gets one entry after TCRdb re-called the 5' RACE reads with MiXCR. The repertoire holds roughly 550,000 distinct CDR3 sequences, with roughly 22% as singletons. The CDR3 runs to 17 residues. The data derive from a study of T-cell memory formation after mild COVID-19. In the study overall: TCR clustering was largely donor specific.

Study-level results: Clones shrinking between day 15 and 85 showed a balanced CD4/CD8 split, and those that grew later tilted toward CD4+. Clones that contracted clustered mainly in CM and EM if CD4+ and in EMRA if CD8+.

J is TRBJ2-5 and V is TRBV21-1; the table's D gene call, TRBD1, was not cross checked with the DNA. TRBV21-1 is recorded as a pseudogene. This clonotype was obtained from an adult woman who had mild COVID-19 (a few samples of this study predate the infection). Cell type and time point are not known. The sequenced sample consisted of PBMCs or a T cell subset sorted from them (not recorded which). CDR3 sequence reads: CASSKDNRGIRQETQYF. CDR3 sequence (DNA): TGTGCCAGCAGCAAAGACAATCGGGGGATCCGGCAAGAGACCCAGTACTTC.